The 20 T cell receptor beta chains given below trace back to one sample, sequenced in a study of blood T cell repertoires in COVID-19. Only in-frame clones appear in the TCRdb table, and some are missing; sequencing was by immunoSEQ multiplex PCR. The sample has approximately 210,000 clones, 94% seen once. Sequencing was done on a sample of peripheral blood. All receptors come from a man under 40 with COVID-19, enrolled during active disease.

The chain joins TRBV4-2 to TRBJ2-3; 11 nucleotides line up with TRBD2. CDR3 length equals 15 residues. With 1 base clipped from V and 6 bases from J, the junction kept 3 bases outside the gene matches. The germline gives CDR1 LGHNA, CDR2 YNFKEQ. Written as DNA, the CDR3 is TGTGCCAGCAGCCAAGTCACTAGCGGGGGTGATACGCAGTATTTT. Translation: CASSQVTSGGDTQYF.

V and J are TRBV6-5 and TRBJ2-3; possible D gene TRBD1, 5 bases. V was shortened by 6 bases and J by 8 bases, with 15 bases between the two germline ends. Germline lookup yields CDR1 MNHEY and CDR2 SVGAGI. The CDR3 is made up of 13 amino acids. The CDR3, as DNA: TGTGCCAGCAGATCCCAGTGGGGCGGTACGCAGTATTTT. Translated, it gives CASRSQWGGTQYF.

The chain employs TRBV29-1 and TRBJ1-4; D not certain. Trimming shortened V by 7 bases and J by 8 bases, and 11 bases separated the two germline ends. Germline V CDR1 and CDR2: SQVTM, ANQGSEA. This CDR3 has 11 residues. CDR3 nucleotide sequence: TGCAGCGGCAAACACGGGGAAAAACTGTTTTTT. This translates into CSGKHGEKLFF.

CDR3 residues: CASSPGQGAGDTQYF. The CDR3 nucleotides are TGTGCCAGCAGCCCAGGACAGGGGGCTGGAGATACGCAGTATTTT. J is TRBJ2-3 and V is TRBV13; 11 nucleotides agree with TRBD1. V was clipped by 5 bases and J by 5 bases; unmatched bases: 6. This CDR3 comprises 15 residues. Per germline, CDR1 PRHDT and CDR2 FYEKMQ (reference sequence).

The chain recombines TRBV11-2 with TRBJ1-3, with a tentative D call TRBD1 (5 bases). V lost 5 bases and J 0 bases, leaving 8 bases between the germline ends. The germline V gene encodes CDR1 SGHAT and CDR2 FQNNGV. The CDR3 consists of 14 residues. CDR3 in DNA: TGTGCCAGCAGCCGACAGTCCTCTGGAAACACCATATATTTT. Translated: CASSRQSSGNTIYF.

The rearrangement joins TRBV27 to TRBJ2-3; 7 bases agree with TRBD1. The CDR3 is made up of 18 amino acids. Per the germline V gene, CDR1 is MNHEY and CDR2 is SMNVEV (reference sequence). Unmatched junction bases numbered 19, after V lost 6 bases and J lost 4 bases. This CDR3 is CASSPLIEQGPLADTQYF. Here the CDR3 DNA reads TGTGCCAGCAGCCCGTTAATTGAACAGGGGCCGCTCGCAGATACGCAGTATTTT.

The chain combines TRBV11-1 with TRBJ2-7, with D possibly matching TRBD1 (6 bases). CDR1 is SGHAT, CDR2 FQDESV, per germline (reference sequence). V dropped 5 bases and J dropped 4 bases, with 9 bases sitting between them. CDR3 length equals 12 residues. The CDR3 nucleotides read TGTGCCAGCAGCCCTCAGGGGTACGAGCAGTACTTC. Amino acids: CASSPQGYEQYF.

The chain couples TRBV6-5 to TRBJ1-2; possible D gene TRBD1, 6 bases. CDR1 and CDR2 (germline): MNHEY, SVGAGI. Trimming stripped 6 bases from V and 4 bases from J, with 15 bases between. The CDR3 runs 14 residues. The CDR3: CASRITGLSYGYTF. The CDR3 DNA reads TGTGCCAGCAGAATTACAGGGTTGAGCTATGGCTACACCTTC.

This clone occurred once. This chain uses TRBV4-2 with TRBJ2-7; 9 bases align to TRBD1. This CDR3 spans 15 amino acids. Per germline, CDR1 LGHNA and CDR2 YNFKEQ. Trimming cost V 4 bases and J 3 bases; bases outside gene matches: 7. The CDR3 nucleotides are TGTGCCAGCAGCCCCCATGGGACAGGGAACTACGAGCAGTACTTC. It is translated as CASSPHGTGNYEQYF.

V is TRBV12-1 and J is TRBJ2-1; the table calls TRBD2, which could not be checked here. TRBV12-1 is an annotated pseudogene. The CDR3 loop spans 18 amino acids. The CDR3 DNA is TGTGCCAGCAGCTTTGCCCCTCGGGGTAGCGGGGCGTACAATGAGCAGTTCTTC. It translates to CASSFAPRGSGAYNEQFF.

The chain links TRBV11-2 to TRBJ2-7; TRBD2 matches at 9 bases. This CDR3 comprises 16 residues. The germline gives CDR1 SGHAT, CDR2 FQNNGV. J gave up 6 bases and V 1 base, and 10 bases lay outside the gene matches. This CDR3 is CASSLGSGGPSLEQYF. CDR3 nucleotide sequence: TGTGCCAGCAGCTTAGGAAGCGGGGGGCCTTCCCTCGAGCAGTACTTC.

The rearrangement uses TRBV6-5 and TRBJ1-1; D not certain. The CDR3 sequence is 11 residues long. Per germline, CDR1 MNHEY and CDR2 SVGAGI. Trimming cost V 7 bases and J 5 bases, with 8 bases left between them. Here the CDR3 reads CASTIWTEAFF. Written as DNA, the CDR3 is TGTGCCAGCACTATATGGACTGAAGCTTTCTTT.

CDR3 loop: CASSYSGGHQDTQYF. The CDR3 region has the DNA TGTGCCAGCAGTTACTCGGGCGGGCACCAAGATACGCAGTATTTT. This sequence joins TRBV6-5 and TRBJ2-3; TRBD2 might be the D (5 bases). Germline CDR1 reads MNHEY; CDR2 reads SVGAGI. This CDR3 region has 15 residues. Trimming took off 0 bases at V and 5 bases at J, with 12 bases between the two ends.

CDR3 residues: CASGGDRGETEAFF. The CDR3 nucleotides read TGTGCCAGCGGCGGCGACAGGGGGGAGACTGAAGCTTTCTTT. The rearrangement joins TRBV13 to TRBJ1-1; 9 positions match TRBD1. In germline, CDR1 is PRHDT, CDR2 FYEKMQ (reference sequence). Unmatched junction bases numbered 9, after V lost 8 bases and J lost 5 bases. The CDR3 runs 14 residues.

This chain links TRBV6-1 with TRBJ1-2; D is possibly TRBD1 (5 bases). Between the trimmed V and J ends, which lost 4 bases and 5 bases, there was a span of 20 bases. The CDR3 is 16 residues long. Germline loops: CDR1 MNHNS, CDR2 SASEGT. This CDR3 reads CASSVSRDLLLYGYTF. The CDR3 bases are TGTGCCAGCAGTGTAAGCAGGGATCTCCTACTATATGGCTACACCTTC.

The chain links TRBV13 to TRBJ2-3; D not certain. V was shortened by 6 bases and J by 5 bases, with 12 bases between the two germline ends. Per germline, CDR1 PRHDT and CDR2 FYEKMQ (reference sequence). CDR3 size: 13 residues. The DNA of the CDR3 is TGTGCCAGCAGATATGTGGCCCGAGATACGCAGTATTTT. Amino acid sequence: CASRYVARDTQYF.

This rearrangement joins TRBV5-6 to TRBJ2-1, with 8 bases identical to TRBD2. This CDR3 region has 18 residues. Unmatched junction bases numbered 19, after V lost 3 bases and J lost 8 bases. In germline, CDR1 is SGHDT, CDR2 YYEEEE. The CDR3 loop reads CASSSPLSGGRFIDEQFF. The CDR3 coding sequence is TGTGCCAGCAGCTCCCCCCTGTCGGGGGGGCGTTTTATCGATGAGCAGTTCTTC.

The chain is built from TRBV5-1 and TRBJ2-2; tentatively, D is TRBD2 (6 bases). Per germline, CDR1 SGHRS and CDR2 YFSETQ. This CDR3 is 15 amino acids long. V was cut by 2 bases and J by 4 bases, with 12 bases left in between. CDR3 sequence reads: CASSFDPAGTGELFF. CDR3 DNA: TGCGCCAGCAGCTTTGACCCAGCGGGCACCGGGGAGCTGTTTTTT.

This clone was counted once. At one end the junction does not follow the germline gene, possibly because of a read error. The sample carries other DNA sequences with the same CDR3. The rearrangement joins TRBV18 to TRBJ2-7; 8 nucleotides line up with TRBD1. This CDR3 is 14 amino acids long. Germline CDR1 is KGHSH and CDR2 is LQKENI. The CDR3 sequence: CASSTTGGSYEQYF. CDR3 sequence (DNA): TGTGCCAGCTCCACCACAGGGGGAAGCTACGAGCAATACTTC.

The genes are TRBV19 and TRBJ1-5; tentative D call: TRBD1 (6 bases). The CDR3 is made up of 18 amino acids. The V end lost 6 bases, the J end lost 3 bases, and 24 bases lay between the germline ends. Germline loops: CDR1 LNHDA, CDR2 SQIVND (reference sequence). The CDR3 DNA reads as TGTGCCAGTAGATCACAGGGTAGGGGGTTTGTTTACAATCAGCCCCAGCATTTT. It is translated as CASRSQGRGFVYNQPQHF.